What follows are 26 T cell receptor beta chains derived from one specimen sequenced in a study of shared clonotypes between healthy human individuals. Using immunoSEQ multiplex PCR, the repertoire was profiled, and TCRdb retains in-frame clones only, with some absent. The profile shows roughly 1,100,000 clones, about 75% of them singletons. Sequenced: memory CD4+ T cells sorted from blood. Subset in this sample: CD45RA-negative fraction. All receptors come from a man aged 18-30 years in good health.

This sequence joins TRBV7-6 and TRBJ2-7; 12 positions agree with TRBD1. V lost 3 bases, J lost 4 bases, and 7 bases stayed unmatched. Per the germline V gene, CDR1 is SGHVS and CDR2 is FNYEAQ. The CDR3 sequence is 16 residues long. The CDR3 reads CASSLDSGQGAYEQYF. The CDR3, as DNA: TGTGCCAGCAGCTTGGACTCGGGACAGGGGGCGTACGAGCAGTACTTC.

The rearrangement links TRBV19 to TRBJ2-2; D possibly matches TRBD1 or TRBD2 (5 bases each). The CDR3 contains 15 residues. Trimming pared 6 bases from V and 7 bases from J, leaving 18 bases between. Germline CDR1 is LNHDA and CDR2 is SQIVND (reference sequence). The CDR3 DNA follows: TGTGCCAGTAGGGCAGGGAGTTTTTATAGCGGGGAGCTGTTTTTT. Its translation: CASRAGSFYSGELFF.

The rearrangement joins TRBV7-2 to TRBJ2-1, with D possibly called TRBD1 or TRBD2 (5 bases each). The CDR3 length is 15 residues. CDR1 and CDR2 (germline): SGHTA, FQGNSA. V was pared by 1 base and J by 2 bases, with 9 bases between. As DNA, the CDR3 is TGTGCCAGCAGCTTAGTTTGGGGGACCTACAATGAGCAGTTCTTC. Amino acid sequence: CASSLVWGTYNEQFF. Using reference TRBV7-2 and TRBJ2-1 for the parts outside the CDR3, the full variable domain is GAGVSQSPSNKVTEKGKDVELRCDPISGHTALYWYRQSLGQGLEFLIYFQGNSAPDKSGLPSDRFSAERTGGSVSTLTIQRTQQEDSAVYLCASSLVWGTYNEQFFGPGTRLTVL.

J is TRBJ2-7 and V is TRBV7-2; 10 bases line up with TRBD2. Per germline, CDR1 SGHTA and CDR2 FQGNSA. CDR3 length: 13 amino acids. The ends lost 9 bases at V and 5 bases at J; junction bases unmatched: 7. The CDR3 nucleotides read TGTGCCAGTAGGACTAGCGGTACCCACGAGCAGTACTTC. Amino acid sequence: CASRTSGTHEQYF.

This chain connects TRBV18 to TRBJ2-7, with TRBD2 matching 11 bases. The CDR3 contains 14 residues. CDR1 is KGHSH and CDR2 is LQKENI in the germline V gene. V lost 8 bases, J lost 5 bases, and 8 bases stayed unmatched. The CDR3 loop reads CASQSTSGGHEQYF. The CDR3 bases are TGTGCCAGCCAATCAACTAGCGGGGGCCACGAGCAGTACTTC.

V and J are TRBV19 and TRBJ1-4, with D possibly TRBD1 on 5 matching bases. The CDR3 length is 14 residues. The V end was cut by 7 bases, the J end by 7 bases, with 16 bases between. Per germline, CDR1 LNHDA and CDR2 SQIVND (reference sequence). CDR3 sequence (DNA): TGTGCCAGTAAGAGGGGTTCGGCCCCTGAAAAACTGTTTTTT. Protein sequence: CASKRGSAPEKLFF.

This rearrangement joins TRBV5-6 to TRBJ2-1; 14 nucleotides align to TRBD2. The J segment lost 3 bases and the V segment lost 4 bases, leaving 9 bases of the junction unmatched. The CDR3 sequence is 18 residues long. Germline CDR1 is SGHDT and CDR2 is YYEEEE. The CDR3 reads CASSPTSGGVQNYNEQFF. CDR3 sequence (DNA): TGTGCCAGCAGCCCGACTAGCGGGGGGGTTCAGAACTACAATGAGCAGTTCTTC. Supplemented by reference TRBV5-6 and TRBJ2-1, the full variable domain reads DAGVTQSPTHLIKTRGQQVTLRCSPKSGHDTVSWYQQALGQGPQFIFQYYEEEERQRGNFPDRFSGHQFPNYSSELNVNALLLGDSALYLCASSPTSGGVQNYNEQFFGPGTRLTVL.

This chain uses TRBV18 with TRBJ2-2; D is ambiguous. Trimming removed 5 bases from V and 5 bases from J, with 12 bases in between. Germline V gene data show CDR1 as KGHSH and CDR2 as LQKENI. The CDR3 has 14 amino acids. The CDR3 loop is CASSNPGPTGELFF. Written as DNA, the CDR3 is TGTGCCAGCTCAAACCCCGGGCCGACCGGGGAGCTGTTTTTT.

This clone appeared a single time. One end of the junction is discordant with germline, which a read error may explain. The chain carries TRBV5-1 and TRBJ2-7, with 7 nucleotides matching TRBD2. Germline V gene sequence: CDR1 SGHRS, CDR2 YFSETQ. The CDR3 runs to 16 residues. The DNA of the CDR3 is TGCGCCAGCAGCGCCGGAGGGAGGGCCATCTCCCACGAGCAGTACTTC. Translated: CASSAGGRAISHEQYF.

V gene TRBV9 combines with J gene TRBJ2-6; maybe TRBD1 (5 bases). Trimming left V 0 bases short and J 5 bases short, with 12 bases between. The CDR3 loop spans 16 amino acids. Germline V gene data show CDR1 as SGDLS and CDR2 as YYNGEE. The CDR3 sequence: CASSVAQGRRANVLTF. DNA of the CDR3: TGTGCCAGCAGCGTAGCCCAGGGAAGGCGGGCCAACGTCCTGACTTTC.

In this sample, this clone turned up a few times. The chain couples TRBV6-6 to TRBJ2-7, with 10 bases matching TRBD2. The CDR3 contains 14 residues. The ends lost 5 bases at V and 6 bases at J; junction bases unmatched: 7. Per germline, CDR1 MNHNY and CDR2 SVGAGI (reference sequence). The CDR3 DNA reads TGTGCCAGCAGTCCCGGGACTAGCGAGATCGAGCAGTACTTC. Translated: CASSPGTSEIEQYF.

This clone has at least ten counts. The chain has TRBV5-1 and TRBJ2-3; no reliable D call. The V end was cut by 5 bases, the J end by 2 bases, with 6 bases between. This CDR3 region has 12 residues. Germline V CDR1 and CDR2: SGHRS, YFSETQ. CDR3 DNA: TGCGCCAGCAGGGGGTACACAGATACGCAGTATTTT. Amino acid sequence: CASRGYTDTQYF.

On this clone: Distinct nucleotide sequences in the sample also encode this CDR3. The J gene is TRBJ2-7, the V gene TRBV2, with D possibly being TRBD1 (6 bases). Trimming pared 5 bases from V and 4 bases from J, leaving 9 bases between. The germline CDR1 and CDR2 sequences are SNHLY and FYNNEI. The CDR3 totals 12 residues. The CDR3 DNA reads as TGTGCCAGCAGTCCACAGGGTTACGAGCAGTACTTC. Amino acid sequence: CASSPQGYEQYF.

This clone was counted once. CDR3 sequence reads: CASSSSWRIYEQYF. The CDR3 nucleotides are TGTGCCAGCAGTTCAAGTTGGCGGATTTACGAGCAGTACTTC. The gene calls are TRBV27 and TRBJ2-7; D is undetermined. Trimming removed 4 bases at V and 4 bases at J, with 14 bases between. Germline V CDR1 and CDR2: MNHEY, SMNVEV (reference sequence). The CDR3 contains 14 residues.

V gene TRBV15 combines with J gene TRBJ2-3; 10 bases map to TRBD2. J gave up 1 base and V 0 bases, and 1 base lay outside the gene matches. The CDR3 spans 16 residues. Germline V gene lookup returns CDR1 LNHNV and CDR2 YYDKDF (reference sequence). The CDR3 is CATSRDLAGGTDTQYF. CDR3 DNA: TGTGCCACCAGCAGAGACCTAGCGGGGGGCACAGATACGCAGTATTTT. The full variable domain, completed using reference TRBV15 and TRBJ2-3, is DAMVIQNPRYQVTQFGKPVTLSCSQTLNHNVMYWYQQKSSQAPKLLFHYYDKDFNNEADTPDNFQSRRPNTSFCFLDIRSPGLGDTAMYLCATSRDLAGGTDTQYFGPGTRLTVL.

V gene TRBV15 combines with J gene TRBJ2-2; 10 bases are a match to TRBD1. Germline V lookup: CDR1 LNHNV, CDR2 YYDKDF (reference sequence). The CDR3 is 14 amino acids. The J segment lost 7 bases and the V segment lost 5 bases, leaving 4 bases of the junction unmatched. In DNA form, the CDR3 reads TGTGCCACCAGCGGGGACAGGGGTTACGGGGAGCTGTTTTTT. This sequence encodes CATSGDRGYGELFF.

The rearrangement joins TRBV4-1 to TRBJ2-1, with 9 bases fitting TRBD2. J lost 4 bases, V lost 3 bases, and 7 bases had no gene match. Germline CDR1 and CDR2: MGHRA and YSYEKL. The CDR3 loop spans 16 amino acids. CDR3: CASSQGSGGLYNEQFF. The CDR3 nucleotides read TGCGCCAGCAGCCAGGGGAGCGGGGGGCTATACAATGAGCAGTTCTTC.

This clone is a singleton in its sample. The V call is TRBV6-5, the J call TRBJ2-3; 9 nucleotides match TRBD1. The CDR3 has 14 residues. Germline lookup yields CDR1 MNHEY and CDR2 SVGAGI. V was pared by 6 bases and J by 10 bases, with 11 bases of the junction left unmatched. CDR3 nucleotides: TGTGCCAGCAGCCCGGGGACAGGGAGATCGGCGCAGTATTTT. Translated: CASSPGTGRSAQYF.

The genes are TRBV7-8 and TRBJ2-2; D perhaps matches TRBD2 (6 bases). The length of the CDR3 is 14 residues. Germline lookup yields CDR1 SGHVS and CDR2 FQNEAQ. Trimming removed 1 base at V and 5 bases at J, with 8 bases between. CDR3 nucleotides: TGTGCCAGCAGCTTAGTGGGGACTACCGGGGAGCTGTTTTTT. Protein sequence: CASSLVGTTGELFF.

V is TRBV11-3 and J is TRBJ2-3; no definite D call. V was trimmed by 0 bases and J by 4 bases, leaving 5 bases between them. Germline V gene sequence: CDR1 SGHNT, CDR2 YENEEA. This CDR3 spans 13 amino acids. Written as DNA, the CDR3 is TGTGCCAGCAGCTTAGAGGCGGCAGATACGCAGTATTTT. Its protein is CASSLEAADTQYF.

This clone was seen at least ten times. This chain links TRBV2 with TRBJ1-5; TRBD1 aligns across 7 bases. V lost 0 bases, J lost 9 bases, and 8 bases stayed unmatched. The CDR3 has 15 residues. Germline-derived CDR1 and CDR2 are SNHLY and FYNNEI. In DNA form, the CDR3 reads TGTGCCAGCAGTGAAGCCGGCCAGGGGGGCTGGCCCCAGCATTTT. This encodes CASSEAGQGGWPQHF. Variable domain in full (rest from reference TRBV2 and TRBJ1-5): EPEVTQTPSHQVTQMGQEVILRCVPISNHLYFYWYRQILGQKVEFLVSFYNNEISEKSEIFDDQFSVERPDGSNFTLKIRSTKLEDSAMYFCASSEAGQGGWPQHFGDGTRLSIL.

This chain connects TRBV5-6 to TRBJ1-5; 9 positions match TRBD1. This CDR3 spans 17 amino acids. The trim removed 1 base at V and 0 bases at J, leaving 5 bases unmatched. Germline values: CDR1 SGHDT, CDR2 YYEEEE. In nucleotides, the CDR3 is TGTGCCAGCAGCTTGTCGGGACAGGGCTATAGCAATCAGCCCCAGCATTTT. Its protein product is CASSLSGQGYSNQPQHF.

This clone was counted between two and nine times. The chain links TRBV7-2 to TRBJ2-7; D is perhaps TRBD1 or TRBD2 (5 bases each). Trimming shortened V by 4 bases and J by 2 bases, and 18 bases separated the two germline ends. Germline CDR1 SGHTA, CDR2 FQGNSA. CDR3 length equals 16 residues. The CDR3 sequence: CASSWTRRGPTYEQYF. The DNA of the CDR3 is TGTGCCAGCAGCTGGACCCGACGGGGACCTACCTACGAGCAGTACTTC.

The CDR3 region is CASSLAGGQPQHF. CDR3 sequence (DNA): TGTGCCAGCAGCTTAGCGGGGGGTCAGCCCCAGCATTTT. The V gene is TRBV7-9, the J gene TRBJ1-5; tentative D call: TRBD1 (5 bases). The CDR3 spans 13 residues. Between the trimmed V and J ends, which lost 0 bases and 6 bases, there was a span of 6 bases. Germline V gives CDR1 SEHNR, CDR2 FQNEAQ (reference sequence).

The V call is TRBV7-9, the J call TRBJ1-1; 10 bases agree with TRBD1. The CDR3 is 17 amino acids. The junction had 12 bases not matched to a gene; V was cut back by 3 bases and J by 5 bases. In germline, CDR1 is SEHNR, CDR2 FQNEAQ (reference sequence). The CDR3 loop reads CASSFVPGQGTGTEAFF. The CDR3 DNA reads TGTGCCAGCAGCTTTGTCCCGGGACAGGGGACGGGTACTGAAGCTTTCTTT. Based on the CDR3 plus reference TRBV7-9 and TRBJ1-1, the full variable domain is DTGVSQNPRHKITKRGQNVTFRCDPISEHNRLYWYRQTLGQGPEFLTYFQNEAQLEKSRLLSDRFSAERPKGSFSTLEIQRTEQGDSAMYLCASSFVPGQGTGTEAFFGQGTRLTVV.

J is TRBJ2-2 and V is TRBV9; TRBD1 aligns across 11 bases. The V gene's germline CDR1 is SGDLS and CDR2 YYNGEE. The V and J ends lost 4 bases and 6 bases, in that order; junction bases with no gene match: 2. The CDR3 consists of 14 residues. DNA of the CDR3: TGTGCCAGCAGCACGGGACAGGGGGCCGGGGAGCTGTTTTTT. As protein: CASSTGQGAGELFF.